This TCR beta chain was obtained from a study of T cells in narcolepsy. Study as a whole: Donors had narcolepsy type 1 or type 2, or were healthy controls. Broader study findings: Comparing one patient's CSF and blood CD4+ clonotypes highlighted HCRT- and TRIB2-specific autoreactive clonotypes. Healthy controls reportedly lacked the autoreactive clonotypes serially found in patients' blood.

In germline, CDR1 is SGHTA, CDR2 FQGNSA. The CDR3 is made up of 16 amino acids. V gave up 0 bases and J gave up 3 bases, with 9 bases separating them. Produced via immunoSEQ multiplex PCR; TCRdb's table is partial and in-frame only. In the table there are 7,700 or so clones, roughly 57% of which are singletons. In regard to this clone: Its antigen remains unknown.

This clonotype was obtained from a human donor with narcolepsy. The material sequenced was CD45RA- memory CD8+ T cells from PBMCs. J is TRBJ2-6 and V is TRBV7-2; D gene ambiguous. CDR3 region: CASSLASEFGANVLTF. The CDR3 bases are TGTGCCAGCAGCTTAGCGAGCGAGTTTGGGGCCAACGTCCTGACTTTC.